This T cell receptor beta chain was observed in a study of blood T cells in healthy people across ages (dated by TCRdb to about 2015). In the study overall: In model experiments, roughly one uniquely barcoded TCR beta cDNA molecule per two T cells was captured by template switching. Age-related changes in TCR beta repertoire diversity were measured in the study by deep sequencing normalized with unique cDNA molecular identifiers. The donors were divided into four age groups: young (average around 15 years), middle-aged (about 41), aged (approximately 62) and long-lived (82). To avoid experimental bias, donors of different ages were distributed randomly across sequencing lanes. Using the same blood draw, the study looked at two additional independent replicas of 1 million unique cDNA reads for two donors, one aged 18 to 29 and the other aged 80 or older.

In the case of this clonotype: Its specific antigen is unknown. Qualities for individual bases were not recorded, and no much larger clone is one base off.

Broad study findings and their caveats: Because donor CMV infection status was unknown, age-related changes in expanded clonotypes were potentially confounded. Bulk unsorted PBMC profiling prevented conclusive comparison of naive and antigen-experienced compartments. Compared with the aged group, the long-lived group had more naive CD4+ T cells, fewer expanded clones and increased TCR diversity, suggesting age selection. Estimates of total diversity based on one million sequenced T cells were regarded as lower bounds and as underestimates. Observed TCR beta diversity per million T cells fell roughly linearly with age, and a significant reduction was already apparent by age approximately 41. A strong correlation was found between observed TCR beta diversity and the percentage of naive T cells measured by flow cytometry.

Reading the germline V gene gives CDR1 MDHEN and CDR2 SYDVKM. The junction carries 18 bases between V and J, which are trimmed by 4 bases and 6 bases respectively. From its cysteine to its phenylalanine, the CDR3 spans 15 amino acids. The entry retains the CDR3 DNA only, 45 bases that are in frame from base 1. Donors were 35 to 40 systemically healthy Caucasian individuals from Russia aged roughly 6 to 90 years. Each donor gave approximately 9.3 milliliters of peripheral blood, collected into EDTA-treated Vacutainer tubes. PBMCs were isolated by Ficoll-Paque density-gradient centrifugation, with at least 7 million obtained per sample. Trizol reagent was used to extract total RNA from the PBMCs, yielding at least 5 micrograms per sample. For every donor, an aliquot of PBMCs went through flow cytometry to measure the percentages of naive CD45RAhigh/CD27high T cells. Receptors were amplified or captured by 5' RACE. These reads were obtained on an Illumina HiSeq 2500. The second PCR ran for about 6 to 12 cycles and used a J-beta primer mix along with a sample-barcoded 5' primer. Each TCR beta cDNA molecule received a unique molecular identifier from a template-switch 5' adaptor carrying 12 random nucleotides. Each sample yielded at least 3 million CDR3-containing paired-end reads. First-strand cDNA synthesis was performed from all RNA using the Mint cDNA synthesis kit, with priming by a TRBC-specific oligonucleotide. Following uracil-DNA glycosylase treatment, a first 18-cycle PCR with universal primers M1SS and BC2_uni_R was performed on all cDNA. The published analysis was carried out like this. Each sample was normalized by randomly selecting 1 million high-quality reads, each carrying a distinct molecular identifier. Reads sharing molecular identifiers were discarded rather than binned into consensus sequences. CDR3 identification, clonotype clustering and error correction used MiTCR with a Q25 quality threshold and the strictest error-elimination algorithm. A nonparametric unseen species model using Euler transformation provided a lower-bound estimate of total TCR beta diversity. The raw public data were reprocessed by TCRdb itself: fastp quality trimming at Q25, MiXCR clonotype calling, in-frame beta chains only. Every distinct CDR3 protein forms one entry, paired with its most common genes and DNA. TCRdb's processing, not the authors' own work, is the source of the V and J calls. For this sample there are about 900,000 distinct CDR3 sequences; 45% to 50% appear just once. Jointly, the top ten make up around 15% of the sample.

The sequence came from a man aged 30-40 years in good health. The rearranged segments are TRBV28 and TRBJ2-5; TRBD2 could be the D gene, as 5 bases match. The source material was blood. The nucleotide sequence reads TGTGCCAGCAGTTCCCGATCCACTAGTGCACAGACCCAGTACTTC. Its protein reads: CASSSRSTSAQTQYF.